This T cell receptor (beta chain) comes out of a study of monozygotic twins with inflammatory bowel disease (dated by TCRdb to between 2017 and 2020). Context from the whole study: The full study comprised 28 monozygotic twin pairs: nine German pairs (four IBD-concordant, five IBD-discordant) and 19 IBD-discordant Danish pairs. The search for disease-associated traits relied mainly on comparing IBD patients with their genetically identical healthy co-twins within discordant pairs. Each individual had, on average, about 151 000 unique TCRalpha sequences and 181 000 unique TCRbeta sequences available for analysis. Findings and caveats that apply to the study as a whole: TCRbeta repertoire diversity, by inverse Simpson index, was decreased in IBD patients compared with their healthy co-twins. Concordant and discordant twins showed no difference in repertoire similarity, possibly because of limited statistical power. Compared with healthy twins, IBD patients had fewer clonotypes in common with other individuals, a difference most pronounced in patients showing signs of disease activity. Different T cell subtypes could not be distinguished in the analysis. The results gave no support for a single strong signal or clonotype linked to IBD. Background noise and inter-individual variability may have been introduced into the repertoires by the differing immunosuppressive treatments among patients.

The library relied on 5' RACE. Each TCR library was prepared from around 3,200 ng of total RNA. cDNA was synthesized with SMARTScribe reverse transcriptase in eight separate reactions per sample. During cDNA synthesis, template switching introduced unique molecular identifiers that contained a 6-nucleotide sample barcode. Amplification of TCRalpha and TCRbeta cDNA involved two nested PCRs of approximately 16 and 10 cycles, and each PCR was followed by bead purification. Before amplification, cDNA was treated with uracil DNA-glycosylase and purified using the QIAquick PCR purification kit. The second PCR was the step at which Illumina TruSeq-compatible adapters and sample-specific barcodes were added. Library quality and concentration were assessed using TapeStation and Qubit, and about 5.2 ng of each library was pooled. The pooled libraries were sequenced with 2 x 100 bp reads and custom sequencing primers on an Illumina HiSeq2500 single-index Rapid Run. The original methods were these. MiGEC version 1.2.6 was used for UMI-based consensus assembly to correct PCR and sequencing errors. MiXCR version 2.1.1 was used for V(D)J alignment, clonotype assembly and CDR3 extraction. To normalise gene usage, clonotype sharing and MAIT/NKT TCR abundance, the top 1000, 10 000 and 20 000 clonotypes in each sample were analysed. After downsampling to 27 000 UMIs, diversity was calculated as the inverse Simpson index using the vegan R package. Paired Mann-Whitney U tests were applied to discordant twin pairs, and Benjamini-Hochberg correction was used for multiple testing. Through TCRdb reprocessing, the reads give one entry per CDR3 protein sequence; DNA is omitted. V and J calls and clone size were set by TCRdb, not the authors. The table of this sample itemizes roughly 100,000 distinct CDR3 sequences. 1.9% of the sample is in the top ten clones.

As for this clonotype: It has no known antigen specificity.

A roughly 2.5 ml peripheral blood sample was drawn into PAXgene tubes per donor and stored at -80°C. Without T cell sorting, total RNA was isolated from whole blood using the PAXgene blood miRNA kit on an automated QIAcube. Deep TCRalpha and TCRbeta repertoire profiling with unique molecular barcoding was performed on peripheral blood of monozygotic twin pairs concordant or discordant for inflammatory bowel disease. Smoking habits were recorded for all twin pairs, and each individual was classified as a current, former or never smoker. The CDR3 spans 17 residues, from the cysteine through the phenylalanine. No DNA sequence was recorded. From a lookup of the germline V gene, CDR1 and CDR2 are SGHRS and YFSETQ.

This receptor was identified in a human donor with ulcerative colitis or Crohn's disease, or a healthy co-twin of an affected twin (not recorded which). Specimen: blood. This chain joins TRBV5-1 to TRBJ2-5; TCRdb lists TRBD2, though no DNA is available to test this call. The CDR3 has the sequence CASRRSGTSGVGETQYF.